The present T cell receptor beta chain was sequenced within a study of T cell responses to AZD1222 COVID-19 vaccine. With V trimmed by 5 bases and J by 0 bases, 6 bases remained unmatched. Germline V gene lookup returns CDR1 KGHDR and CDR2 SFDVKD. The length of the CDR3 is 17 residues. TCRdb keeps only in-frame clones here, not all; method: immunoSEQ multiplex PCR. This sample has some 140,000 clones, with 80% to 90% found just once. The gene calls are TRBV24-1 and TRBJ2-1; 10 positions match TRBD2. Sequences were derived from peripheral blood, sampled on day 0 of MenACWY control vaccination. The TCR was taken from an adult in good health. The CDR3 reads CATSGSGGPSSYNEQFF. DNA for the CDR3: TGTGCCACCAGTGGTAGCGGGGGGCCAAGCTCCTACAATGAGCAGTTCTTC.